Each of the 10 T cell receptor beta chains below was sequenced from the same sample in a study of T cells after yellow fever vaccination. TCRdb itself ran the 5' RACE reads through MiXCR, one entry per CDR3 protein. This table has approximately 120,000 distinct CDR3 sequences, around 7.7% appearing once. This sample comprised CD4+ T cells sorted from PBMCs, obtained around 10 days after the first yellow fever vaccination. The source of these receptors is a man younger than 35 who received the YFV17D yellow fever vaccine.

This clonotype was recorded many times. This chain connects TRBV7-9 to TRBJ2-2, with 10 bases lining up with TRBD1. Germline-derived CDR1 and CDR2 are SEHNR and FQNEAQ (reference sequence). CDR3 length: 16 amino acids. The junction had 5 bases not matched to a gene; V was cut back by 5 bases and J by 2 bases. As DNA, the CDR3 is TGTGCCAGCAGCGGACCGACAGGGGGCAACACCGGGGAGCTGTTTTTT. It codes for CASSGPTGGNTGELFF.

This clonotype was seen many times. The rearrangement joins TRBV10-3 to TRBJ2-5, with TRBD1 matching over 7 bases. CDR1 ENHRY and CDR2 SYGVKD come from the germline V gene. The V and J ends lost 2 bases and 6 bases, in that order; junction bases with no gene match: 3. This CDR3 spans 13 amino acids. CDR3 nucleotide sequence: TGTGCCATCAGTGAGGACAGGGATCAGACCCAGTACTTC. It yields the protein CAISEDRDQTQYF.

The sample holds many counts of this clonotype. V and J are TRBV5-1 and TRBJ1-5, with 9 bases aligning to TRBD1. The CDR3 consists of 14 residues. CDR1 SGHRS and CDR2 YFSETQ come from the germline V gene. V shed 5 bases, J shed 8 bases, and the junction held 8 bases outside the gene matches. CDR3 in amino acids: CASSSTGGGEPQHF. In DNA form, the CDR3 reads TGCGCCAGCAGTTCCACAGGGGGCGGTGAGCCCCAGCATTTT.

Ten or more counts support this clonotype. The V call is TRBV6-1, the J call TRBJ1-5, with TRBD1 matching over 10 bases. Trimming at V came to 10 bases and at J to 5 bases, leaving 8 bases not matched to a gene. The germline V gene has CDR1 MNHNS and CDR2 SASEGT. CDR3 length equals 14 residues. The CDR3 sequence is CAISGQGEYQPQHF. CDR3 DNA sequence: TGTGCCATCTCCGGACAGGGGGAGTATCAGCCCCAGCATTTT.

This clonotype came up many times. The CDR3 DNA sequence: TGCGCCAGCAGCTTGGCGGCTAGCGGGGTGGATGAGCAGTTCTTC. Its translation is CASSLAASGVDEQFF. The chain recombines TRBV5-1 with TRBJ2-1; 9 nucleotides line up with TRBD2. Trimming at V came to 0 bases and at J to 8 bases, leaving 6 bases not matched to a gene. Germline lookup yields CDR1 SGHRS and CDR2 YFSETQ. The CDR3 extends over 15 amino acids.

In its sample, this clonotype was seen many times. This chain connects TRBV4-3 to TRBJ1-1; 7 positions match TRBD1. The V gene end was trimmed by 0 bases and the J gene end by 1 base; junction bases not matched to a gene: 5. The CDR3 is 16 amino acids. Germline assignment: CDR1 LGHNA and CDR2 YSLEER. DNA of the CDR3: TGCGCCAGCAGCCAAGAGCCCCAGGGGGGGAACACTGAAGCTTTCTTT. This translates into CASSQEPQGGNTEAFF.

This clonotype showed up many times. The chain joins TRBV3-1 to TRBJ1-1; D is ambiguous. Germline CDR1 reads LGHDT; CDR2 reads YNNKEL (reference sequence). The CDR3 has 13 residues. V gave up 1 base and J gave up 1 base, with 4 bases separating them. The CDR3 region is CASSQARNTEAFF. The CDR3 DNA sequence: TGTGCCAGCAGCCAAGCCAGGAACACTGAAGCTTTCTTT.

This clonotype showed up many times. CDR3 in amino acids: CASSFLYRQGNEQFF. The CDR3 region has the DNA TGTGCCAGCAGTTTCCTTTATCGACAGGGGAATGAGCAGTTCTTC. The V gene is TRBV28, the J gene TRBJ2-1; TRBD1 aligns across 8 bases. The CDR3 covers 15 residues. V trimming: 3 bases; J trimming: 7 bases; junction bases outside the gene matches: 8. Per the germline V gene, CDR1 is MDHEN and CDR2 is SYDVKM.

This clonotype was counted a few times. The chain carries TRBV7-3 and TRBJ2-7; D possibly corresponds to TRBD2 (5 bases). The CDR3 is made up of 15 amino acids. V was trimmed by 0 bases and J by 3 bases, leaving 12 bases between them. Per the germline V gene, CDR1 is SGHTA and CDR2 is FQGTGA. CDR3 loop: CASSLTYGVRYEQYF. CDR3 nucleotides: TGTGCCAGCAGCTTAACGTACGGGGTGCGCTACGAGCAGTACTTC.

This clonotype was recorded at least ten times. The V call is TRBV27, the J call TRBJ2-3; the match to TRBD2 covers 14 bases. CDR3 length: 16 amino acids. CDR1 is MNHEY, CDR2 SMNVEV, per germline (reference sequence). The V gene end was trimmed by 6 bases and the J gene end by 2 bases; junction bases not matched to a gene: 4. The CDR3 DNA follows: TGTGCCAGCAGACGACTAGCGGGGGGGACCACAGATACGCAGTATTTT. As protein: CASRRLAGGTTDTQYF.